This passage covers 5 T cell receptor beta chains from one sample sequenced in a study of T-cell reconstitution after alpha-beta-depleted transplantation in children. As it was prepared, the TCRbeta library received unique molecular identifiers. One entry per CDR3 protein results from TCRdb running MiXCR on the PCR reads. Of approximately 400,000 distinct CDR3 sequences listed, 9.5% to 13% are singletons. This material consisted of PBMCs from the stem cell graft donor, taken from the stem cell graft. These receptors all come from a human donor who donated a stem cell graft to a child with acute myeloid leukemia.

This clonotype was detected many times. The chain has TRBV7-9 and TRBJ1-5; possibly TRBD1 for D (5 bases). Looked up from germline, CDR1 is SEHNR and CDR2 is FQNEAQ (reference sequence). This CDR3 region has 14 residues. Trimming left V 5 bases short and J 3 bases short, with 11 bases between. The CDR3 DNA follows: TGTGCCAGCAGCCTCCTAGGGGCCAATCAGCCCCAGCATTTT. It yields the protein CASSLLGANQPQHF.

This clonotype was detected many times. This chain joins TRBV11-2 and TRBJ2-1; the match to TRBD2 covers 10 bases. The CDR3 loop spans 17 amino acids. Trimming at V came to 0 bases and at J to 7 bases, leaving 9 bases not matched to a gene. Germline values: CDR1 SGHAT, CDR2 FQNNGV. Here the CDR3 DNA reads TGTGCCAGCAGCTTAGATCGGGCTAGCGGGAGTACAAATGAGCAGTTCTTC. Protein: CASSLDRASGSTNEQFF.

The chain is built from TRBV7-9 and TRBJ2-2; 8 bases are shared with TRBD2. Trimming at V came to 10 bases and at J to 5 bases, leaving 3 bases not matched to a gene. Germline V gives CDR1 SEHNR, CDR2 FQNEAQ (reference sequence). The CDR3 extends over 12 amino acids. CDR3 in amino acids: CANGGETGELFF. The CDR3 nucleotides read TGTGCCAACGGGGGGGAAACCGGGGAGCTGTTTTTT.

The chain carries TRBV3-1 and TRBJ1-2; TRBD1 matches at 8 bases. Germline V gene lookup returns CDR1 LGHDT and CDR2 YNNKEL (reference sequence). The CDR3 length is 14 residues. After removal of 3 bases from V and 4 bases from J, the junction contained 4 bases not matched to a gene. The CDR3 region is CASSHTGQAYGYTF. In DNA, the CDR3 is TGTGCCAGCAGCCATACGGGACAGGCCTATGGCTACACCTTC. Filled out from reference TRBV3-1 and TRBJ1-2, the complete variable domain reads DTAVSQTPKYLVTQMGNDKSIKCEQNLGHDTMYWYKQDSKKFLKIMFSYNNKELIINETVPNRFSPKSPDKAHLNLHINSLELGDSAVYFCASSHTGQAYGYTFGSGTRLTVV.

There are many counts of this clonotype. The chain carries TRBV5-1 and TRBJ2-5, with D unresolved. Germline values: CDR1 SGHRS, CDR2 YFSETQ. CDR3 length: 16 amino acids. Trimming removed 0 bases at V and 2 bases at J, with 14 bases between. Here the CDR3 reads CASSLADGRKQETQYF. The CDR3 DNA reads TGCGCCAGCAGCTTGGCCGACGGAAGAAAACAAGAGACCCAGTACTTC.